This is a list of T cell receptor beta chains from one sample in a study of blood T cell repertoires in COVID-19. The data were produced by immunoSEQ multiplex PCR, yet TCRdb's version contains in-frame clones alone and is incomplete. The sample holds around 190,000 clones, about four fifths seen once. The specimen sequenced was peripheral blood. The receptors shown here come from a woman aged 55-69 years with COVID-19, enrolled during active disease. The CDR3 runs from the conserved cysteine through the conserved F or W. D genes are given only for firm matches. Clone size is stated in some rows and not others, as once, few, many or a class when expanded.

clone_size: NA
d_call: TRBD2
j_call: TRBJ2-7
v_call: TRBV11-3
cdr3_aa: CASSPSGTTGEQYF
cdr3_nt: TGTGCCAGCAGCCCCAGCGGGACTACTGGCGAGCAGTACTTC

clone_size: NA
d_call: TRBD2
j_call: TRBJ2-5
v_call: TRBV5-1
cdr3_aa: CASSLGRGVVETQYF
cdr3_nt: TGCGCCAGCAGCTTGGGTCGGGGGGTGGTGGAGACCCAGTACTTC

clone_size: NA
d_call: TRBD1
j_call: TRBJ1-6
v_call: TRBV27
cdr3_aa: CASSQGQGNSPLHF
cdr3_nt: TGTGCCAGCAGTCAGGGACAGGGGAATTCACCCCTCCACTTT

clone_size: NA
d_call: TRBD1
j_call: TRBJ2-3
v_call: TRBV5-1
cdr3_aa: CASSGLGTGKTDTQYF
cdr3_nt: TGCGCCAGCAGCGGGCTCGGGACAGGTAAAACAGATACGCAGTATTTT

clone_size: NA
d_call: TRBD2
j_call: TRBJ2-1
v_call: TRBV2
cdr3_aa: CASSSSGTSGGGSYNEQFF
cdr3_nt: TGTGCCAGCTCCAGTTCCGGGACTAGCGGAGGGGGATCCTACAATGAGCAGTTCTTC

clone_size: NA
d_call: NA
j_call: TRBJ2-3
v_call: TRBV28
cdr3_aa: CASSRLTDTQYF
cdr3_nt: TGTGCCAGCTCTCGACTCACAGATACGCAGTATTTT

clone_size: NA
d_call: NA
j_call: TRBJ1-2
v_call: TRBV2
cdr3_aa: CASRPGSGGYTF
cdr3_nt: TGTGCCAGCAGACCGGGGAGCGGAGGCTACACCTTC

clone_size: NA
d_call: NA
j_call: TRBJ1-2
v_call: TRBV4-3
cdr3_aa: CASSQYSSVYGYTF
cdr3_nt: TGCGCCAGCAGCCAGTACAGTTCTGTCTATGGCTACACCTTC

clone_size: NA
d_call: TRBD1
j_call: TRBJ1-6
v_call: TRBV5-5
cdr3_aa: CASSFSGQNNSPLHF
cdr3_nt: TGTGCCAGCAGCTTTTCGGGACAGAATAATTCACCCCTCCACTTT

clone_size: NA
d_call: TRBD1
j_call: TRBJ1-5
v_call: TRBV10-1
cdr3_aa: CASSETTGTGGSLRNQPQHF
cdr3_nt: TGCGCCAGCAGTGAGACGACCGGGACAGGGGGCTCTTTACGCAATCAGCCCCAGCATTTT

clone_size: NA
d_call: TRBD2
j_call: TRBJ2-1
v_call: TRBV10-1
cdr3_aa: CASSVGLAESSYNEQFF
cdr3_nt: TGCGCCAGCAGTGTTGGACTAGCGGAGAGCTCCTACAATGAGCAGTTCTTC

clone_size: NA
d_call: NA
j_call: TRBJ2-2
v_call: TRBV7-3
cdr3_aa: CASSLNRGSTGELFF
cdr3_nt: TGTGCCAGCAGCTTAAACCGGGGGAGCACCGGGGAGCTGTTTTTT

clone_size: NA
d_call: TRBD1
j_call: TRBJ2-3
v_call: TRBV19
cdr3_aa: CASSMGQLILTDTQYF
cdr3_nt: TGTGCCAGTAGTATGGGACAGTTGATCCTCACAGATACGCAGTATTTT

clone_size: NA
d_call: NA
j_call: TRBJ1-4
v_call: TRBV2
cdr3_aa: CASSEGTRGEKLFF
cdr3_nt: TGTGCCAGCAGTGAAGGGACAAGGGGTGAAAAACTGTTTTTT

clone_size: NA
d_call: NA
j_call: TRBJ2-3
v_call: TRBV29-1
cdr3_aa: CSVEDRGKVTDTQYF
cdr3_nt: TGCAGCGTTGAAGATCGGGGTAAGGTCACAGATACGCAGTATTTT

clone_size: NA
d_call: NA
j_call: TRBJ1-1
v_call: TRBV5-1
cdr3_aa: CASSATDTYTEAFF
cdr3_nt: TGCGCCAGCAGCGCTACGGACACCTACACTGAAGCTTTCTTT

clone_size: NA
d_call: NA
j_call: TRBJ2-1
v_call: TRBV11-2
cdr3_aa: CASRVSSSYNEQFF
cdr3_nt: TGTGCCAGCAGGGTCTCGAGCTCCTACAATGAGCAGTTCTTC

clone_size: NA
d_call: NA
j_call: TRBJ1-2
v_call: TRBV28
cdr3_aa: CASSLGGAHYGYTF
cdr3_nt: TGTGCCAGCAGTTTGGGGGGAGCCCACTATGGCTACACCTTC

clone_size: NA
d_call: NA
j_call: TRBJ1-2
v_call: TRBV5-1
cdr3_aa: CASSLEGVAYGYTF
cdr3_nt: TGCGCCAGCAGCTTGGAGGGGGTCGCGTATGGCTACACCTTC

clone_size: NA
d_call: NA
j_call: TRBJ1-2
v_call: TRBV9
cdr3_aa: CASSVVGAGANGYTF
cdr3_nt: TGTGCCAGCAGCGTAGTGGGAGCGGGGGCCAATGGCTACACCTTC

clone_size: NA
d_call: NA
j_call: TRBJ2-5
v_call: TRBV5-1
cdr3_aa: CASSEATGLFQETQYF
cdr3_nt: TGCGCCAGCAGCGAAGCGACCGGACTGTTCCAAGAGACCCAGTACTTC

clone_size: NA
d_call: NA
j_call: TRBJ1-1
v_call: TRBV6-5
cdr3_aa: CASQPVADTEAFF
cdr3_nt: TGTGCCAGCCAGCCCGTAGCGGACACTGAAGCTTTCTTT

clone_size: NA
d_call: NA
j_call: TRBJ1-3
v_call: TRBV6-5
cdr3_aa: CASSYSRPDSGNTIYF
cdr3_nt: TGTGCCAGCAGTTACTCGAGGCCAGACTCTGGAAACACCATATATTTT

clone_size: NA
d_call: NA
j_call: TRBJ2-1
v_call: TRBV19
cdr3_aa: CASSIGLNNEQFF
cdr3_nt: TGTGCCAGTAGTATAGGACTGAACAATGAGCAGTTCTTC

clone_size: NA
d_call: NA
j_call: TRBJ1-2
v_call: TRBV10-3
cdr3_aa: CATAIGLRHDGYTF
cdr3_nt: TGTGCCACCGCCATAGGACTTCGGCATGATGGCTACACCTTC

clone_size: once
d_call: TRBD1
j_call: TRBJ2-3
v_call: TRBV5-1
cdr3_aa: CASRVLPPGQVTDTQYF
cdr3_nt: TGCGCCAGCAGGGTGTTACCTCCGGGACAGGTAACAGATACGCAGTATTTT

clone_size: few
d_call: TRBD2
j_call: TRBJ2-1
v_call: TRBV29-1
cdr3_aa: CSVSRDYYNEQFF
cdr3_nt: TGCAGCGTTTCCCGGGACTACTACAATGAGCAGTTCTTC

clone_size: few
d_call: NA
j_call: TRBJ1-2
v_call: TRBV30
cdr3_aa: CAWRGLSLGHGYTF
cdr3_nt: TGTGCCTGGAGGGGGCTCAGCCTCGGGCATGGCTACACCTTC

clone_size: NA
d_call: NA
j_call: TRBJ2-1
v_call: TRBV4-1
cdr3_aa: CASSQTGSSYNEQFF
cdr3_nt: TGCGCCAGCAGCCAAACGGGAAGCTCCTACAATGAGCAGTTCTTC

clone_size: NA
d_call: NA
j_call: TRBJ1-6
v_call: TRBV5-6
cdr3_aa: CASSSLGRPGMAIYSPLHF
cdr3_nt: TGTGCCAGCAGCAGCCTTGGGCGACCAGGGATGGCTATCTATTCACCCCTCCACTTT

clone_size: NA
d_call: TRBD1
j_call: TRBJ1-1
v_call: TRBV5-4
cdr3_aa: CASSHKTGGNTEAFF
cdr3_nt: TGTGCCAGCAGCCATAAAACAGGGGGGAACACTGAAGCTTTCTTT

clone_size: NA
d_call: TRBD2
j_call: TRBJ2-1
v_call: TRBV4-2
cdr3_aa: CASSLGLAGYNEQFF
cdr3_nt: TGTGCCAGCAGCCTAGGACTAGCGGGGTACAATGAGCAGTTCTTC

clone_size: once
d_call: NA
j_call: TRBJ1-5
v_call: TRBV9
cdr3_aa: CASSVGGEGAQPQHF
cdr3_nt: TGTGCCAGCAGCGTAGGTGGGGAGGGAGCTCAGCCCCAGCATTTT

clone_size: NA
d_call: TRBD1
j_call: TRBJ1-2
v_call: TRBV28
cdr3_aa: CASSPDGAGGAEYGYTF
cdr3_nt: TGTGCCAGCAGTCCCGATGGGGCAGGGGGCGCGGAATATGGCTACACCTTC

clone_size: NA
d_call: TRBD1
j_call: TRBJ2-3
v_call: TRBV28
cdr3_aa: CASKGGQFTDTQYF
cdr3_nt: TGTGCCAGCAAAGGGGGACAGTTCACAGATACGCAGTATTTT

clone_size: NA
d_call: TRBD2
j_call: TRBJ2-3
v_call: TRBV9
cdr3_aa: CASSYGLVTSTDTQYF
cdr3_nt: TGTGCCAGCAGCTATGGACTAGTTACTAGCACAGATACGCAGTATTTT

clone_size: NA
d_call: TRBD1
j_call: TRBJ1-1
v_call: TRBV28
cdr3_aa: CASSPGTANTEAFF
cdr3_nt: TGTGCCAGCAGTCCTGGGACAGCGAACACTGAAGCTTTCTTT

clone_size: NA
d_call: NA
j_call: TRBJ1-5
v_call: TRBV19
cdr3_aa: CASSRGNDQPQHF
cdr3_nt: TGTGCCAGCTCTCGGGGTAATGATCAGCCCCAGCATTTT

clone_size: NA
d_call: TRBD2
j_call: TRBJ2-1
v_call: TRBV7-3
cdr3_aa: CASSPTIGGNNEQFF
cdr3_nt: TGTGCCAGCAGCCCGACTATCGGGGGGAACAATGAGCAGTTCTTC

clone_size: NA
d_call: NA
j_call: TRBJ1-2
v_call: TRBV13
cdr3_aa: CASSLSGRSGVNGYTF
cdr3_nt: TGTGCCAGCAGCTTAAGCGGTCGAAGCGGGGTTAATGGCTACACCTTC

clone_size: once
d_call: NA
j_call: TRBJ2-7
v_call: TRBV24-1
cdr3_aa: CATSGSGPRGEQYF
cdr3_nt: TGTGCCACCAGTGGGAGTGGCCCACGGGGCGAGCAGTACTTC

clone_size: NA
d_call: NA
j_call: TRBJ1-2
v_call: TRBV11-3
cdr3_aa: CASSPKRGPKVGGYTF
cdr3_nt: TGTGCCAGCAGCCCGAAGCGGGGCCCCAAAGTAGGTGGCTACACCTTC

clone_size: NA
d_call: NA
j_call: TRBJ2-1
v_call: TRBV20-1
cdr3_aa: CSAEIGNEQFF
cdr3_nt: TGCAGTGCGGAGATCGGCAATGAGCAGTTCTTC